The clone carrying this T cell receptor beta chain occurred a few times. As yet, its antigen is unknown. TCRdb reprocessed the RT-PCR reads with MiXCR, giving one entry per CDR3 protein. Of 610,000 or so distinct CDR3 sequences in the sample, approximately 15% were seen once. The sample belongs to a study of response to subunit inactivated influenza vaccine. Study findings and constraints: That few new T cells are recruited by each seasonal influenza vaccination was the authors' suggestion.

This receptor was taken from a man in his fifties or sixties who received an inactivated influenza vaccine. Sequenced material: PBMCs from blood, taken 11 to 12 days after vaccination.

CDR3 in DNA: TGTGCCAGCAGTAGACAGGGGGCGCCGGGGGAGCTGTTTTTT. It yields the protein CASSRQGAPGELFF. V is TRBV28 and J is TRBJ2-2, with 10 bases fitting TRBD1. Germline trimming cut 5 bases from V and 8 bases from J; bases unmatched to any gene: 5. There are 14 residues in the CDR3. Germline V gene sequence: CDR1 MDHEN, CDR2 SYDVKM.